The 8 T cell receptor beta chains given below trace back to one sample, sequenced in a study of beta chain features in type 1 diabetes. Broader study findings: People with Type 1 diabetes carried modestly yet significantly shorter TCRB CDR3s in all four CD4+ subsets.

No cognate antigen is known for these TCRs. Reverse transcription of all isolated RNA meant that expressed TCRB transcripts were sequenced. Libraries were prepared by immunoSEQ multiplex PCR; TCRdb keeps only in-frame clonotypes and omits some of them. The data hold 250,000 to 300,000 clones, with 20% to 25% observed a single time. The sequenced sample consisted of naive CD4+ T cells from blood. The origin of the receptors is a woman in her 30s with type 1 diabetes.

V gene TRBV6-5 combines with J gene TRBJ2-7; 7 nucleotides match TRBD2. Germline V gives CDR1 MNHEY, CDR2 SVGAGI. The CDR3 consists of 14 residues. V lost 5 bases and J lost 0; bases outside the gene matches: 4. The CDR3 reads CASSTRGSSYEQYF. The CDR3, as DNA: TGTGCCAGCAGTACCCGCGGGAGCTCCTACGAGCAGTACTTC.

This clone was found a few times. The chain combines TRBV30 with TRBJ1-3; D is possibly TRBD1 (5 bases). Germline lookup yields CDR1 GTSNPN and CDR2 SVGIG (reference sequence). CDR3 length equals 17 residues. V lost 0 bases and J 0 bases, leaving 15 bases between the germline ends. The CDR3 nucleotides are TGTGCCTGGAGTGTACGTCGGGGGACGTTCTCTGGAAACACCATATATTTT. It codes for CAWSVRRGTFSGNTIYF.

V and J are TRBV5-1 and TRBJ2-2, with D possibly TRBD2 on 5 matching bases. Germline lookup yields CDR1 SGHRS and CDR2 YFSETQ. This CDR3 spans 14 amino acids. V gave up 1 base and J gave up 3 bases, with 7 bases separating them. The CDR3 DNA is TGCGCCAGCAGCTTGATCGGGGACACCGGGGAGCTGTTTTTT. This gives the protein CASSLIGDTGELFF.

The chain uses TRBV18 and TRBJ2-7, with 8 bases lining up with TRBD1. The germline gives CDR1 KGHSH, CDR2 LQKENI. The V and J ends lost 6 bases and 0 bases, in that order; junction bases with no gene match: 7. This CDR3 spans 15 amino acids. In DNA, the CDR3 is TGTGCCAGCTCTCGTCAGGGGGCGAGCTCCTACGAGCAGTACTTC. It codes for CASSRQGASSYEQYF.

This clone was seen more than once but under ten times. V gene TRBV28 combines with J gene TRBJ2-7; 9 nucleotides align to TRBD1. Germline-derived CDR1 and CDR2 are MDHEN and SYDVKM. The V segment lost 8 bases and the J segment 2 bases; nucleotides outside the gene matches: 16. The CDR3 contains 17 residues. The chain's CDR3 is CASSGTGQGSAAYEQYF. CDR3 nucleotide sequence: TGTGCCAGCTCAGGGACGGGACAGGGATCGGCGGCCTACGAGCAGTACTTC.

The rearrangement joins TRBV29-1 to TRBJ1-4, with D unclear. The CDR3 consists of 13 residues. The germline gives CDR1 SQVTM, CDR2 ANQGSEA. Trimming removed 7 bases from V and 3 bases from J, with 12 bases in between. CDR3 nucleotides: TGCAGCGCTAGGAGGGCACCTAATGAAAAACTGTTTTTT. This translates into CSARRAPNEKLFF.

The chain uses TRBV5-1 and TRBJ1-2, with a weak D call TRBD1 (5 bases). V was pared by 4 bases and J by 6 bases, with 13 bases between. The CDR3 contains 13 residues. Germline lookup yields CDR1 SGHRS and CDR2 YFSETQ. CDR3 bases: TGCGCCAGCAGCCAACCCCAGGGTGATGGCTACACCTTC. Protein: CASSQPQGDGYTF.

The chain carries TRBV28 and TRBJ2-6, with 7 bases fitting TRBD2. The V gene's germline CDR1 is MDHEN and CDR2 SYDVKM. The CDR3 is 18 residues long. V was pared by 3 bases and J by 0 bases, with 8 bases of the junction left unmatched. As DNA, the CDR3 is TGTGCCAGCAGTTTCCTTCTAGCGGAAGGCTCTGGGGCCAACGTCCTGACTTTC. It translates to CASSFLLAEGSGANVLTF.